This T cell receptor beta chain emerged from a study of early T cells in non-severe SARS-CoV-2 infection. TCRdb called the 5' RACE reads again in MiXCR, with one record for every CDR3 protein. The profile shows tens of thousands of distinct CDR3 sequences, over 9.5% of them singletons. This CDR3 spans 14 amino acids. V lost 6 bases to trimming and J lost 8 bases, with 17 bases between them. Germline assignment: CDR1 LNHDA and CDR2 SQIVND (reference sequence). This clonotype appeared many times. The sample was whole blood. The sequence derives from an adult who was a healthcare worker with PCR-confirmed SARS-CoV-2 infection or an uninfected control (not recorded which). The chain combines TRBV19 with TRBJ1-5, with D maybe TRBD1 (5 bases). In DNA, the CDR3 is TGTGCCAGTAGAGTGGGGGTTAATGCGGAGCCCCAGCATTTT. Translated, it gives CASRVGVNAEPQHF.